The rows below give T cell receptor beta chains drawn from one sample of a study of cytomegalovirus exposure and HLA in healthy donors. TCRdb's table, derived via immunoSEQ multiplex PCR, lists solely in-frame clones and lacks some. Of some 140,000 clones in the sample, approximately 8.9% were seen once. Sequenced material: PBMCs. These receptors were taken from a woman in her thirties or forties in good health and CMV-seropositive. The CDR3 runs from the conserved cysteine through the conserved F or W.

V gene,J gene,CDR3 protein
TRBV5-1,TRBJ2-5,CASSLGQGETQYF
TRBV7-2,TRBJ1-5,CASSFQVNQPQHF
TRBV7-7,TRBJ2-5,CASSLAAGSGETQYF
TRBV7-2,TRBJ1-1,CASSLARGTQWAFF
TRBV29-1,TRBJ2-2,CSVDRGPAPTGELFF
TRBV6-5,TRBJ1-4,CASSEDGGGGKLFF
TRBV15,TRBJ1-5,CATSTGDRWYSNQPQHF
TRBV4-3,TRBJ1-4,CASSLRGRANEKLFF
TRBV19,TRBJ2-5,CASSMGDRAIQETQYF
TRBV2,TRBJ1-6,CAISGVDHNSPLHF
TRBV7-9,TRBJ2-2,CASSYGTSHTGELFF
TRBV11-2,TRBJ1-4,CASSFRGGLFF
TRBV6-1,TRBJ1-5,CASSGQGDQPQHF
TRBV6-5,TRBJ1-6,CASTPHGTGMPPLHF
TRBV18,TRBJ1-3,CASSPLDTLSGNTIYF
TRBV7-2,NA,CASSPSGGQGYEQYF
TRBV11-3,TRBJ2-5,CASSLASLAGGLRETQYF
TRBV2,TRBJ1-1,CASSVGSGTEAFF
TRBV6-6,TRBJ1-4,CASSYSGGRGEKLFF
TRBV2,TRBJ2-7,CASRASGTYEQYF
TRBV19,TRBJ2-7,CASSIDPRGYEQYF
TRBV5-4,TRBJ1-1,CASSFGTGNTEAFF
TRBV7-9,TRBJ1-2,CASSLASQRQGSYTF
TRBV5-1,TRBJ1-2,CASSLPTGGGYTF
TRBV10-3,TRBJ2-7,CAIAGGPLKQYF
TRBV7-9,TRBJ2-5,CASSPGLRRETQYF
TRBV5-1,TRBJ1-2,CASSLEWAYGYTF
TRBV27,TRBJ2-7,CASSLGAGVLYEQYF
TRBV7-9,TRBJ1-1,CASSLRENTEAFF
TRBV6-1,TRBJ2-7,CASSRSDKSYEQYF
TRBV5-1,TRBJ2-1,CASSLVAGSNEQFF
TRBV6-5,TRBJ2-3,CASRVAGASTDTQYF
TRBV6-5,TRBJ1-2,CASSHRTANYGYTF
TRBV6-1,TRBJ2-5,CASSEGADHGTQYF
TRBV7-6,TRBJ1-4,CASSLRVGTKNEKLFF
TRBV5-6,TRBJ2-2,CASSQLVDRNTGELFF
TRBV27,TRBJ1-2,CASRETSDYGYTF
TRBV5-6,TRBJ1-1,CASSLVGGRLNTEAFF
TRBV6-1,TRBJ1-2,CASSESTGASYGYTF
TRBV6-5,TRBJ2-2,CASSYLGGRNTGELFF
TRBV7-9,TRBJ1-1,CASSFDRGTEAFF
TRBV4-3,TRBJ1-2,CASSQGGTARDYGYTF
TRBV5-1,TRBJ2-7,CASSLLTGPSYEQYF
TRBV12-5,TRBJ2-2,CASGSYGQGVNTGELFF
TRBV6-1,TRBJ2-1,CASSEAHTYEQFF
TRBV12-5,TRBJ2-5,CASGPTGGETQYF
TRBV2,TRBJ2-7,CASSEALGGAQYF
TRBV2,TRBJ1-1,CASSGRAGTEAFF
TRBV4-1,TRBJ1-2,CASSQAARGWYGYTF
TRBV5-1,TRBJ2-2,CASSKQDTGELFF
TRBV7-6,TRBJ1-5,CASSWGTDRNQPQHF
TRBV7-3,TRBJ2-2,CASSLRNTGELFF
TRBV6-5,TRBJ2-7,CASSPNGRSVEQYF
TRBV19,TRBJ1-6,CASSPFNSPLHF